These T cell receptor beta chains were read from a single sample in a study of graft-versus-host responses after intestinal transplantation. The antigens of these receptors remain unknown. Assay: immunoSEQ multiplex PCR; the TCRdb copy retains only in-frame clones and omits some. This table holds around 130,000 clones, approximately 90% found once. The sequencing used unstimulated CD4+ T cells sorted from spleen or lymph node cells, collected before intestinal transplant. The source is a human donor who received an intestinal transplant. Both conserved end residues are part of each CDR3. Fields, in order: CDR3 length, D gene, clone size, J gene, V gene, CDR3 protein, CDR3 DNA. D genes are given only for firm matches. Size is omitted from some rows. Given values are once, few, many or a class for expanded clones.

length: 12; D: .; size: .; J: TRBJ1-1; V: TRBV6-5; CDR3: CASSYQNTEAFF; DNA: TGTGCCAGCAGTTACCAGAACACTGAAGCTTTCTTT
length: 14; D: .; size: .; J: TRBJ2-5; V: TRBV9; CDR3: CASSVGAGQETQYF; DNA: TGTGCCAGCAGCGTAGGGGCGGGCCAAGAGACCCAGTACTTC
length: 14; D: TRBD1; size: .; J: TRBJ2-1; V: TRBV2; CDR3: CASSRQGVGDEQFF; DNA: TGTGCCAGCAGTAGACAGGGGGTTGGGGATGAGCAGTTCTTC
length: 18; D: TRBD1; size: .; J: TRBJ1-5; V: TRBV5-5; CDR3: CASSLGQGGRNSNQPQHF; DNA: TGTGCCAGCAGCCTAGGACAGGGGGGAAGGAATAGCAATCAGCCCCAGCATTTT
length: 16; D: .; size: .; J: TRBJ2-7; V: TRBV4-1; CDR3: CASSQEIALGSYEQYF; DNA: TGCGCCAGCAGCCAAGAGATAGCGTTGGGCTCCTACGAGCAGTACTTC
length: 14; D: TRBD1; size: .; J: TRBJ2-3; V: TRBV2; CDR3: CASSSTDRVDTQYF; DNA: TGTGCCAGCAGCTCCACCGACAGGGTCGATACGCAGTATTTT
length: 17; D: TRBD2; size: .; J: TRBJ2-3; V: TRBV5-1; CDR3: CASSLMTAGDNTDTQYF; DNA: TGCGCCAGCAGCTTGATGACCGCGGGGGATAACACAGATACGCAGTATTTT
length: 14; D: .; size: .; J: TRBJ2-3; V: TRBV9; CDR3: CASSVRHFTDTQYF; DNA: TGTGCCAGCAGCGTACGGCACTTCACAGATACGCAGTATTTT
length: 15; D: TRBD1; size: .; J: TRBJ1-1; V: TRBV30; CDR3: CAWSPFGTGRTEAFF; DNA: TGTGCCTGGAGCCCTTTCGGGACAGGGAGGACTGAAGCTTTCTTT
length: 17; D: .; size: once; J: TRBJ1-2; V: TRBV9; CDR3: CASSVEPKGGSTGGYTF; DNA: TGTGCCAGCAGCGTAGAGCCGAAGGGGGGATCGACGGGAGGCTACACCTTC
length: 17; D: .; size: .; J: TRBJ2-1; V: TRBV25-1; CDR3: CASSESFGGSVYNEQFF; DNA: TGTGCCAGCAGTGAGTCATTTGGGGGCTCTGTCTACAATGAGCAGTTCTTC
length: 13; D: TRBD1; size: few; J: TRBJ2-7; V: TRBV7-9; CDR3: CASRQTGDGGQYF; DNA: TGTGCCAGCAGGCAGACAGGGGATGGGGGGCAGTACTTC
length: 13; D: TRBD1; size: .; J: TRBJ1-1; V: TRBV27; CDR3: CASSLQGQGEAFF; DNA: TGTGCCAGCAGTCTCCAAGGACAGGGAGAAGCTTTCTTT
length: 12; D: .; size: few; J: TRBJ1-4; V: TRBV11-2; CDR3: CASSLITGKLFF; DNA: TGTGCCAGCAGCTTAATTACCGGAAAACTGTTTTTT
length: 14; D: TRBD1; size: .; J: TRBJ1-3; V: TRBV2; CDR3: CASRRTGVGNTIYF; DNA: TGTGCCAGCAGGAGGACAGGAGTTGGAAACACCATATATTTT
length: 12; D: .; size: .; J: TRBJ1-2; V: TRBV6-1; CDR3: CASSEDRLVYTF; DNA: TGTGCCAGCAGTGAAGACAGGTTGGTCTACACCTTC
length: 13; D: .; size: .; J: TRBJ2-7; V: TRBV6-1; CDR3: CASSSPGTYEQYF; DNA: TGTGCCAGCAGTTCCCCAGGGACCTACGAGCAGTACTTC
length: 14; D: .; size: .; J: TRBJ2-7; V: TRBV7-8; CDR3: CASSLVQVDYEQYF; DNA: TGTGCCAGCAGCTTAGTTCAGGTGGACTACGAGCAGTACTTC
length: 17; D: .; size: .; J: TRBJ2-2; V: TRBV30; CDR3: CAWNSGVWGAYTGELFF; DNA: TGTGCCTGGAATTCGGGTGTATGGGGGGCCTACACCGGGGAGCTGTTTTTT
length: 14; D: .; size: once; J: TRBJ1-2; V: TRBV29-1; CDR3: CSVESQILGDGYTF; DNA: TGCAGCGTTGAAAGTCAGATTCTGGGCGATGGCTACACCTTC
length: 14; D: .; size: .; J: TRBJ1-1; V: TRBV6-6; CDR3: CASSYASDSTEAFF; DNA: TGTGCCAGCAGTTACGCCTCGGACAGCACTGAAGCTTTCTTT
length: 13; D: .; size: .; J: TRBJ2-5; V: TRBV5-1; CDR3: CASSLGQEETQYF; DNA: TGCGCCAGCAGCTTGGGACAGGAAGAGACCCAGTACTTC
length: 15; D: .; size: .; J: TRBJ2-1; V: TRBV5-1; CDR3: CASSLRASAGSEQFF; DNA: TGCGCCAGCAGCTTAAGGGCCTCGGCAGGGAGTGAGCAGTTCTTC
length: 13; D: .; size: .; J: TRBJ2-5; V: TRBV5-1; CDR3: CASSEASQGTQYF; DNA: TGCGCCAGCAGCGAAGCGTCCCAAGGGACCCAGTACTTC
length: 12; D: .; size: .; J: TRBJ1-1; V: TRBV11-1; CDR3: CASSRQNTEAFF; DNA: TGTGCCAGCTCCCGACAAAACACTGAAGCTTTCTTT
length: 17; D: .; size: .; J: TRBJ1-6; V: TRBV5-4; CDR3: CASSLFGGGGRGSPLHF; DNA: TGTGCCAGCAGCTTGTTCGGCGGGGGAGGGAGGGGTTCACCCCTCCACTTT
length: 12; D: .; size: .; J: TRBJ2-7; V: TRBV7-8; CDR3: CASSLRSYEQYF; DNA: TGTGCCAGCAGCTTGAGATCCTACGAGCAGTACTTC
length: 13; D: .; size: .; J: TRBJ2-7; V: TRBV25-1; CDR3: CAVGADNRYEQYF; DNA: TGTGCCGTCGGGGCCGATAACCGCTACGAGCAGTACTTC
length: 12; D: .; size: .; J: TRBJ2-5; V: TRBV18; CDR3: CASSPVLEAQYF; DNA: TGTGCCAGCTCACCCGTGTTGGAGGCCCAGTACTTC
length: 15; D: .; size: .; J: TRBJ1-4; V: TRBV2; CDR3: CASSENGATNEKLFF; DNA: TGTGCCAGCAGTGAGAACGGGGCTACTAATGAAAAACTGTTTTTT
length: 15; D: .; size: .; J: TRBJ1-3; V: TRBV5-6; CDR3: CASSPSQGFGNTIYF; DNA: TGTGCCAGCAGCCCCTCACAGGGATTTGGAAACACCATATATTTT
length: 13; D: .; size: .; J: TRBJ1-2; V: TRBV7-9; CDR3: CASSLGFAYGYTF; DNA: TGCGCCAGCAGCTTAGGCTTCGCCTATGGCTACACCTTC
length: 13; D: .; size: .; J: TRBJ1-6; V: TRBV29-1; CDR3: CSVGDNTNSPLHF; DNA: TGCAGCGTGGGGGACAACACTAATTCACCCCTCCACTTT
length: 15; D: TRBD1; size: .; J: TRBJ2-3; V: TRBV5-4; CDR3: CASSRGTGSLDTQYF; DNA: TGTGCCAGCAGCCGAGGGACAGGGTCGTTGGATACGCAGTATTTT
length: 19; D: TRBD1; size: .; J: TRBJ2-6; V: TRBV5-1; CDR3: CASSRDASTGGTGANVLTF; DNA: TGCGCCAGCAGCCGAGACGCCTCTACAGGGGGCACCGGGGCCAACGTCCTGACTTTC
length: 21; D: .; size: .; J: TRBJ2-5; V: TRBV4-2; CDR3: CASSQEWGGASTQSLQETQYF; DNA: TGTGCCAGCAGCCAAGAATGGGGTGGAGCTAGCACCCAATCCCTCCAAGAGACCCAGTACTTC
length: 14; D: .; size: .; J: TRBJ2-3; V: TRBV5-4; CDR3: CASSLRVAPDTQYF; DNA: TGTGCCAGCAGCTTGCGGGTAGCGCCAGATACGCAGTATTTT
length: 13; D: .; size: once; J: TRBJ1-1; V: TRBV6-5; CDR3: CASSSPLNTEAFF; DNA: TGTGCCAGCAGTTCCCCGTTGAACACTGAAGCTTTCTTT
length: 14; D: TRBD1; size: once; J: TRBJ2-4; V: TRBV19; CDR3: CASSFQGARDIQYF; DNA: TGTGCCAGTAGCTTCCAGGGGGCGAGGGACATTCAGTACTTC
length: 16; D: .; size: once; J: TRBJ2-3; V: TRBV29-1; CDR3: CSVERGAGPTTDTQYF; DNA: TGCAGCGTTGAAAGGGGGGCAGGGCCCACCACAGATACGCAGTATTTT
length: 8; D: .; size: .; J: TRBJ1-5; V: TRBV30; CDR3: CAARPQHF; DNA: TGTGCCGCCAGGCCCCAGCATTTT